A selection of T cell receptor beta chains follows, all from one sample in a study of shared clonotypes between healthy human individuals. Sequencing was performed with immunoSEQ multiplex PCR; in TCRdb, only in-frame clones are kept and a portion is missing. In the table there are approximately 590,000 clones, around 95% of which are singletons. Sequences were obtained from naive CD8+ T cells sorted from blood. The receptors here all came from a woman in her 30s in good health. The CDR3 runs from the conserved cysteine through the conserved F or W. D genes are given only for firm matches. Clone size, where shown, is once, few, many, or a class for clones that have expanded.

d_call j_call v_call clone_size cdr3_nt cdr3_aa
. TRBJ2-7 TRBV27 . TGTGCCAGCAGTTTTCGCGGGTCCTACGAGCAGTACTTC CASSFRGSYEQYF
TRBD2 TRBJ2-1 TRBV7-8 . TGTGCCAGCAGCTTAGGTCTAGCGGGAGGTCTCTCCTACAATGAGCAGTTCTTC CASSLGLAGGLSYNEQFF
. TRBJ2-7 TRBV28 . TGTGCCAGCAGTTTAATGGGTTTGGGCGAGCAGTACTTC CASSLMGLGEQYF
. TRBJ1-1 TRBV19 . TGTGCCAGTAGTATAGATCTAGTAGCAGGGATGAACACTGAAGCTTTCTTT CASSIDLVAGMNTEAFF
. TRBJ2-7 TRBV7-8 . TGTGCCAGCAGCCGCCCAGTTTCCTACGAGCAGTACTTC CASSRPVSYEQYF
. TRBJ2-7 TRBV27 . TGTGCCAGCAGTGCTCGGGGGGCGGTCTCCTACGAGCAGTACTTC CASSARGAVSYEQYF
TRBD1 TRBJ1-1 TRBV29-1 . TGCAGCGAACAGGGGGATGACACTGAAGCTTTCTTT CSEQGDDTEAFF
TRBD2 TRBJ2-2 TRBV7-9 . TGTGCCAGCAGCGTAGGGGCTAGCGGGATGAACACCGGGGAGCTGTTTTTT CASSVGASGMNTGELFF
. TRBJ2-1 TRBV5-1 . TGCGCCAGCAGCTCCCAACGGGATGGCTTTGGCGATGAGCAGTTCTTC CASSSQRDGFGDEQFF
. TRBJ1-1 TRBV27 . TGTGCCAGCAGTCCCGATCATTGGAACACTGAAGCTTTCTTT CASSPDHWNTEAFF
. TRBJ2-7 TRBV4-2 . TGTGCCAGCAGCCAAGATGGCCTAGGCTACGAGCAGTACTTC CASSQDGLGYEQYF
. TRBJ1-1 TRBV10-3 . TGTGCCATCAGGGGGACGATAAGAGAAGCTTTCTTT CAIRGTIREAFF
. TRBJ2-7 TRBV7-6 . TGTGCCAGCAGCCCCTTGGGACCCAGCTCCTACGAGCAGTACTTC CASSPLGPSSYEQYF
TRBD2 TRBJ2-1 TRBV28 . TGTGCCAGCAGCCCCGGGACTAGCGGGAGACTCGATGAGCAGTTCTTC CASSPGTSGRLDEQFF
. TRBJ1-3 TRBV9 . TGTGCCAGCAGCGGGACGTACACTGGAAACACCATATATTTT CASSGTYTGNTIYF
. TRBJ1-3 TRBV27 . TGTGCCAGCAGTTTGGGACCATTGGAAAACACCATATATTTT CASSLGPLENTIYF
. TRBJ1-5 TRBV28 . TGTGCCAGCAGTTCCACGGACGGACTTAGGGGTGGTCAGCCCCAGCATTTT CASSSTDGLRGGQPQHF
TRBD2 TRBJ2-7 TRBV2 once TGTGCCAGCAGTGGTCGTGGGAGGGCCGTAATCGAGCAGTACTTC CASSGRGRAVIEQYF
TRBD1 TRBJ2-7 TRBV5-1 . TGCGCCAGCAGTTACCGGGGACAGGGGGTGTACGAGCAGTACTTC CASSYRGQGVYEQYF
. TRBJ2-3 TRBV7-3 once TGTGCCAGCAGCCCGCGGACAGAGAACACAGATACGCAGTATTTT CASSPRTENTDTQYF
TRBD2 TRBJ2-3 TRBV28 . TGTGCCAGCAGTTTGGATAGCGGGAGAAAACGAGATACGCAGTATTTT CASSLDSGRKRDTQYF
TRBD2 TRBJ2-7 TRBV7-7 . TGTGCCAGCAGCCCTGGACTAGCGGGAGATATCTCCTACGAGCAGTACTTC CASSPGLAGDISYEQYF